Included here is one T cell receptor (beta chain) sequence, with context. The antigen is undetermined. The CDR3 totals 17 residues. Trimming stripped 0 bases from V and 3 bases from J, with 14 bases between. Looked up from germline, CDR1 is SEHNR and CDR2 is FQNEAQ (reference sequence). This entry is derived from a study of T cell responses to AZD1222 COVID-19 vaccine. Study-wide points: Only a handful of people who got AZD1222 tested seropositive at baseline. There were vaccine-associated CD4 TCRs across spike, dominant at 160-218 and 743-854.

The method was immunoSEQ multiplex PCR; TCRdb's version includes in-frame clones alone and lacks a portion of them. The table lists some 200,000 clones, more than 90% of them singletons. The source was peripheral blood, collected 28 days after the second dose of the MenACWY control vaccine. The rearrangement joins TRBV7-9 to TRBJ2-2; perhaps TRBD1 as D (6 bases). The clonotype comes from an adult who received the MenACWY meningococcal vaccine as a control. CDR3 residues: CASSLARGRGYTGELFF. As DNA, the CDR3 is TGTGCCAGCAGCTTAGCGAGAGGAAGGGGGTACACCGGGGAGCTGTTTTTT.